This section outlines one T cell receptor (beta chain) sequence together with its context. Germline-derived CDR1 and CDR2 are SGHRS and YFSETQ. There are 16 residues in the CDR3. The V and J ends lost 2 bases and 0 bases respectively, with 9 bases between them. These data originate in a study of technical replicates of blood from several donors. Only in-frame clones appear in the TCRdb table, and some are missing; sequencing was by immunoSEQ multiplex PCR. The profile shows 50,000 to 70,000 clones, 86% of them singletons. Sequencing used PBMCs. The chain links TRBV5-1 to TRBJ1-6; no reliable D call. The clonotype was recovered from a human donor in good health. Some clones in this sample may be carry-over from other donors' samples. The CDR3 sequence: CASSLSASSYNSPLHF. The CDR3 DNA is TGCGCCAGCAGCTTATCCGCGAGCTCCTATAATTCACCCCTCCACTTT.